This T cell receptor (beta chain) is drawn from a study of cytomegalovirus exposure and HLA in healthy donors. The PCR made use of 60 Vbeta and 13 Jbeta primers. Clones were sequenced by immunoSEQ multiplex PCR, and TCRdb holds only the in-frame ones, with some missing. The sample consists of 100,000 to 120,000 clones, about three quarters of them appearing once. Study results and caveats: V- and J-gene trimming of TCR beta was linked (in a later analysis) to a missense DCLRE1C variant.

As for this clone: Its cognate antigen is unknown.

The origin of this receptor is a woman aged 55 to 70 in good health and CMV-seropositive. Sequencing input: PBMCs.

CDR3 sequence (DNA): TGTGCCAGCAGTTCCACCCAGACTAGCGGGAGCGAGCAGTACTTC. Amino acid sequence: CASSSTQTSGSEQYF. V is TRBV27 and J is TRBJ2-7; TRBD2 matches 12 bases. The CDR3 has 15 residues. Germline assignment: CDR1 MNHEY and CDR2 SMNVEV (reference sequence). V gave up 4 bases and J gave up 6 bases; unmatched junction bases: 7.